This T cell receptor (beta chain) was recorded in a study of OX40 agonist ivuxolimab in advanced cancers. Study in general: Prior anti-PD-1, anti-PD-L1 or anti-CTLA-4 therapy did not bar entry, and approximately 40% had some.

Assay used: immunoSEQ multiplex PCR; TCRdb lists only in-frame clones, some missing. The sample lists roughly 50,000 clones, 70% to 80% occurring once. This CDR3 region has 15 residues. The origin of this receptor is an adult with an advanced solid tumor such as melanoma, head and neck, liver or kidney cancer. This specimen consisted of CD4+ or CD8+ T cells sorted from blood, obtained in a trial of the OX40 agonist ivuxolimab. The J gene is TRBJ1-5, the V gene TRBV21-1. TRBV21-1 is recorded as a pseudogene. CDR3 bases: TGTGCCAGCAGCAACGATCCCCAGGGAGATCAGCCCCAGCATTTT. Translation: CASSNDPQGDQPQHF.